A single sample is the source of the 11 T cell receptor beta chains below, sequenced in a study of regulatory T cells in long-lasting Graves disease. Arm-PCR with iRepertoire HTBI primers amplified the CDR3 regions for these TCR beta libraries. TCRdb reanalysed the multiplex PCR reads using MiXCR and keeps one entry per CDR3 protein. The table includes hundreds of thousands of distinct CDR3 sequences, about 32% detected once. Time point noted: persistent/refractory GD, antithyroid drugs over 5 years with positive TRAb. PBMC-extracted RNA yielded the TCR library. Sample: peripheral blood mononuclear cells (PBMCs), taken when the disease was refractory, from a patient treated with antithyroid drugs. These receptors were taken from a female donor with Graves disease.

Details on this clonotype: Just one base apart from a much larger clone, this may be a read error. The chain carries TRBV2 and TRBJ1-2; D gene unclear. CDR3 length: 13 residues. Looked up from germline, CDR1 is SNHLY and CDR2 is FYNNEI. The CDR3 DNA follows: TGTGCCAGCGGTGAAGCGGCATTCTCAGGCTACACCTTC. This codes for CASGEAAFSGYTF.

The chain carries TRBV2 and TRBJ2-7; D possibly corresponds to TRBD1 (6 bases). V shed 7 bases and J shed 0 bases, with 16 bases lying between them. This CDR3 comprises 15 residues. In germline, CDR1 is SNHLY, CDR2 FYNNEI. The CDR3 sequence is CASKEDRTASYEQYF. DNA for the CDR3: TGTGCCAGCAAAGAGGATAGGACAGCCTCCTACGAGCAGTACTTC.

CDR3 nucleotide sequence: TGTGCCAGCAGTCGACAGAGTCCAAATTCACCCCTCCACTTT. Protein sequence: CASSRQSPNSPLHF. The chain recombines TRBV6-1 with TRBJ1-6; D might be TRBD1 (5 bases). Trimming took 5 bases from V and 7 from J, leaving 12 bases between them. CDR3 size: 14 residues. CDR1 is MNHNS and CDR2 is SASEGT in the germline V gene.

This clonotype was recorded only once. Given a much more abundant clone one base away, this may be a read error. Likely a read error: the CDR3 ends without its conserved phenylalanine or tryptophan. The chain employs TRBV2 and TRBJ2-7, with D possibly being TRBD2 (6 bases). This CDR3 is 13 amino acids long. Germline V gives CDR1 SNHLY, CDR2 FYNNEI. V lost 6 bases, J lost 6 bases, and 15 bases lay in between. Here the CDR3 DNA reads TGTGCCAGCAGCGATGGGCGGAGGGCCGAGCAGTACCTC. Translating it yields CASSDGRRAEQYL.

This clonotype has ten or more counts. The chain combines TRBV12-3 or TRBV12-4 with TRBJ1-5; 9 bases line up with TRBD1. V trimming: 7 bases; J trimming: 6 bases; junction bases outside the gene matches: 4. This CDR3 region has 13 residues. CDR3 DNA sequence: TGTGCCAGCACTGGGACAGGGCTTCAGCCCCAGCATTTT. This gives the protein CASTGTGLQPQHF.

This clonotype was counted between two and nine times. The chain combines TRBV6-5 with TRBJ1-1; 9 bases match TRBD1. Per the germline V gene, CDR1 is MNHEY and CDR2 is SVGAGI. The length of the CDR3 is 14 residues. V shed 6 bases, J shed 3 bases, and the junction held 5 bases outside the gene matches. CDR3 in amino acids: CASRYGQGYTEAFF. The CDR3 region has the DNA TGTGCCAGCAGATACGGACAGGGGTACACTGAAGCTTTCTTT.

The J gene is TRBJ1-1, the V gene TRBV27; the D is unclear. V dropped 0 bases and J dropped 2 bases, with 16 bases sitting between them. This CDR3 region has 17 residues. Germline V gene lookup returns CDR1 MNHEY and CDR2 SMNVEV (reference sequence). This chain's CDR3 is CASSLSFPGHYNTEAFF. The CDR3, as DNA: TGTGCCAGCAGTTTATCGTTTCCCGGCCACTATAACACTGAAGCTTTCTTT.

This clonotype was observed at least ten times. The chain carries TRBV7-8 and TRBJ1-5; D remains unclear. V shed 3 bases and J shed 5 bases, with 8 bases lying between them. The CDR3 is 13 amino acids. Germline CDR1 reads SGHVS; CDR2 reads FQNEAQ. The chain's CDR3 is CASSLRIDQPQHF. CDR3 in DNA: TGTGCCAGCAGCTTGCGGATTGATCAGCCCCAGCATTTT.

The chain couples TRBV6-1 to TRBJ1-1, with TRBD1 identical over 11 bases. The CDR3 is made up of 14 amino acids. Germline-derived CDR1 and CDR2 are MNHNS and SASEGT. The V gene end was trimmed by 3 bases and the J gene end by 8 bases; junction bases not matched to a gene: 5. The CDR3 spells CASSDKGDRGEAFF. Here the CDR3 DNA reads TGTGCCAGCAGTGATAAAGGGGACAGGGGGGAAGCTTTCTTT.

V usage is TRBV7-9 and J usage is TRBJ1-5, with D maybe TRBD1 (5 bases). The CDR3 consists of 13 residues. V lost 11 bases and J lost 3, with 14 bases in between. The germline gives CDR1 SEHNR, CDR2 FQNEAQ (reference sequence). CDR3 coding DNA: TGTGCCTCCTCGGGGGATACCAATCAGCCCCAGCATTTT. It specifies CASSGDTNQPQHF.

There are a few counts of this clonotype. This chain joins TRBV25-1 and TRBJ1-1, with D hard to call. Looked up from germline, CDR1 is MGHDK and CDR2 is SYGVNS. V was pared by 1 base and J by 5 bases, with 11 bases between. There are 14 residues in the CDR3. Here the CDR3 DNA reads TGTGCCAGCAGTGAATGGATCGGTGGGACTGAAGCTTTCTTT. Translation: CASSEWIGGTEAFF.